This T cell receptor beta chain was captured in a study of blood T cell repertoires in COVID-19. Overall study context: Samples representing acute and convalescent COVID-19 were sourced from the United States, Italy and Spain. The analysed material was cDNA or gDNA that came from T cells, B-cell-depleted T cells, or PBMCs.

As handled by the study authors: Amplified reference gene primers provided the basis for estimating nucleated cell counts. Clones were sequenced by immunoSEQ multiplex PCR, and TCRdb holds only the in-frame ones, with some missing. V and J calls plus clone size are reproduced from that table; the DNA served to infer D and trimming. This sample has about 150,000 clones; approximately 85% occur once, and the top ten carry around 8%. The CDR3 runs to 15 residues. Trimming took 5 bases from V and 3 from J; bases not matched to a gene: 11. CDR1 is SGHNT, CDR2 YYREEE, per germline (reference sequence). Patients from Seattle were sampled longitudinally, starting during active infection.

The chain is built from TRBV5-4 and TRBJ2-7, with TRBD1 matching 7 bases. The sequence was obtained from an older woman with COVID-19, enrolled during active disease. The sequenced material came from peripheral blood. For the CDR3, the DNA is TGTGCCAGCAGTTCTATTACAGGGACAGTCTACGAGCAGTACTTC. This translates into CASSSITGTVYEQYF.